The next 18 T cell receptor beta chains were all read from a single sample in a study of T cell responses to AZD1222 COVID-19 vaccine. Libraries were prepared by immunoSEQ multiplex PCR; TCRdb keeps only in-frame clonotypes and omits some of them. The sample yields roughly 190,000 clones, just over 90% seen once. The sample in question was peripheral blood, obtained 28 days after the second dose of the MenACWY control vaccine. The receptors here all came from an adult who received the MenACWY meningococcal vaccine as a control.

The genes are TRBV9 and TRBJ1-4; 8 bases map to TRBD1. The V and J ends lost 5 bases and 10 bases, in that order; junction bases with no gene match: 10. Germline V gives CDR1 SGDLS, CDR2 YYNGEE. CDR3 length: 14 amino acids. The CDR3, as DNA: TGTGCCAGCAGTAAGGGCGGACAGGGAGGAAAACTGTTTTTT. This encodes CASSKGGQGGKLFF.

This rearrangement joins TRBV11-3 to TRBJ1-1; no clear D gene. Germline lookup yields CDR1 SGHNT and CDR2 YENEEA. Between the trimmed V and J ends, which lost 0 bases and 1 base, there was a span of 6 bases. CDR3 length equals 14 residues. CDR3 sequence: CASSLDWPNTEAFF. CDR3 in DNA: TGTGCCAGCAGCTTAGATTGGCCGAACACTGAAGCTTTCTTT.

The V and J genes are TRBV19 and TRBJ2-7; D tentatively reads TRBD1 or TRBD2 (6 bases each). This CDR3 comprises 15 residues. Trimming cost V 3 bases and J 6 bases, with 18 bases left between them. CDR1 is LNHDA, CDR2 SQIVND, per germline (reference sequence). CDR3 sequence reads: CASSILGGAGSEQYF. The CDR3 region has the DNA TGTGCCAGTAGTATCCTCGGGGGCGCGGGCTCCGAGCAGTACTTC.

J is TRBJ2-3 and V is TRBV27; 9 bases are a match to TRBD2. Germline CDR1 and CDR2: MNHEY and SMNVEV (reference sequence). The CDR3 consists of 14 residues. After removal of 5 bases from V and 4 bases from J, the junction contained 4 bases not matched to a gene. The CDR3: CASSVTSGPDTQYF. CDR3 DNA sequence: TGTGCCAGCAGTGTCACTAGCGGGCCAGATACGCAGTATTTT.

The chain combines TRBV18 with TRBJ2-2; D remains ambiguous. From germline, CDR1 is KGHSH and CDR2 LQKENI. CDR3 length: 13 amino acids. The germline V and J ends were trimmed by 2 bases and 1 base, with 2 bases remaining between them. The CDR3 protein is CASSPENTGELFF. CDR3 DNA: TGTGCCAGCTCACCAGAGAACACCGGGGAGCTGTTTTTT.

The rearrangement joins TRBV2 to TRBJ2-3; TRBD1 agrees at 9 bases. Germline trimming cut 8 bases from V and 0 bases from J; bases unmatched to any gene: 15. The length of the CDR3 is 18 residues. Germline V lookup: CDR1 SNHLY, CDR2 FYNNEI. CDR3 DNA: TGTGCCAGCGGAGTACAGGGGGCGTCACCGGGGAGCACAGATACGCAGTATTTT. The encoded protein is CASGVQGASPGSTDTQYF.

The gene calls are TRBV12-5 and TRBJ1-1, with TRBD1 as a possible D gene (5 bases). The V and J ends lost 5 bases and 2 bases respectively, with 12 bases between them. This CDR3 contains 14 residues. Germline CDR1 is LGHNT and CDR2 is FRNRAP. CDR3: CASGPGTVNTEAFF. The CDR3 bases are TGTGCTAGTGGTCCCGGGACGGTTAACACTGAAGCTTTCTTT.

This chain connects TRBV4-3 to TRBJ1-4; D gene ambiguous. There are 19 residues in the CDR3. V was trimmed by 0 bases and J by 5 bases, leaving 22 bases between them. CDR1 is LGHNA and CDR2 is YSLEER in the germline V gene. The CDR3 DNA sequence: TGCGCCAGCAGCCAAGATTGGCCACGAAACCCGCCAGAGAATGAAAAACTGTTTTTT. It codes for CASSQDWPRNPPENEKLFF.

This sequence joins TRBV28 and TRBJ1-2; weak D call: TRBD1 (6 bases). Germline assignment: CDR1 MDHEN and CDR2 SYDVKM. This CDR3 region has 16 residues. With 3 bases removed from V and 5 bases from J, the gap between germline ends came to 19 bases. CDR3 loop: CASSFQPAGTQYGYTF. DNA of the CDR3: TGTGCCAGCAGTTTCCAACCTGCCGGGACACAGTATGGCTACACCTTC.

The chain joins TRBV29-1 to TRBJ2-7, with 10 bases matching TRBD2. CDR1 and CDR2 from the germline V gene are SQVTM and ANQGSEA. The CDR3 covers 14 residues. With V trimmed by 1 base and J by 3 bases, 3 bases remained unmatched. CDR3 region: CSVEVASGGYEQYF. CDR3 DNA: TGCAGCGTTGAAGTCGCTAGCGGGGGCTACGAGCAGTACTTC.

This clone has just one count. CDR3 DNA: TGTGCCAGCAAATCCTCCACGAACACTGAAGCTTTCTTT. Translating it yields CASKSSTNTEAFF. The chain uses TRBV12-3 or TRBV12-4 and TRBJ1-1; D not certain. This CDR3 region has 13 residues. Between the trimmed V and J ends, which lost 7 bases and 1 base, there was a span of 10 bases.

The gene calls are TRBV7-2 and TRBJ1-5; 11 nucleotides match TRBD1. CDR3 length equals 15 residues. CDR1 and CDR2 from the germline V gene are SGHTA and FQGNSA. V lost 3 bases, J lost 5 bases, and 3 bases stayed unmatched. CDR3 bases: TGTGCCAGCAGCTTTCGGACAGGGGGCGATCAGCCCCAGCATTTT. This gives the protein CASSFRTGGDQPQHF.

The V and J genes are TRBV6-5 and TRBJ1-1; no definite D call. The ends were cut back, 0 bases at V and 1 base at J, with 12 bases in the middle. There are 16 residues in the CDR3. The V gene's germline CDR1 is MNHEY and CDR2 SVGAGI. CDR3 sequence reads: CASSYSKDTQNTEAFF. CDR3 sequence (DNA): TGTGCCAGCAGTTACTCGAAAGACACCCAGAACACTGAAGCTTTCTTT.

The CDR3 loop is CASSVTDTQYF. The CDR3 DNA is TGTGCCAGCAGCGTCACAGATACGCAGTATTTT. This chain joins TRBV28 and TRBJ2-3; D is ambiguous. Germline V gives CDR1 MDHEN, CDR2 SYDVKM. Trimming stripped 6 bases from V and 2 bases from J, with 3 bases between. The CDR3 is 11 amino acids.

The chain uses TRBV7-3 and TRBJ2-2; D is perhaps TRBD1 (5 bases). Germline CDR1 reads SGHTA; CDR2 reads FQGTGA. This CDR3 has 17 amino acids. V was shortened by 0 bases and J by 2 bases, with 13 bases between the two germline ends. The CDR3 DNA is TGTGCCAGCAGCTTAACCCCAGGGAACCCCAACACCGGGGAGCTGTTTTTT. Protein sequence: CASSLTPGNPNTGELFF.

V usage is TRBV27 and J usage is TRBJ1-1; 9 nucleotides match TRBD1. With 8 bases clipped from V and 5 bases from J, the junction kept 6 bases outside the gene matches. Germline CDR1 MNHEY, CDR2 SMNVEV (reference sequence). This CDR3 spans 13 amino acids. CDR3 amino acids: CASGSGTGTEAFF. Here the CDR3 DNA reads TGTGCCAGCGGCTCCGGGACAGGGACTGAAGCTTTCTTT.

V is TRBV12-3 or TRBV12-4 and J is TRBJ1-1; D gene uncertain. The length of the CDR3 is 13 residues. V lost 6 bases, J lost 3 bases, and 11 bases lay in between. CDR3 coding DNA: TGTGCCAGCAGACCCGACCGCTACACTGAAGCTTTCTTT. Translating it yields CASRPDRYTEAFF.

The chain employs TRBV29-1 and TRBJ1-2, with D possibly matching TRBD1 (5 bases). V was shortened by 2 bases and J by 0 bases, with 10 bases between the two germline ends. CDR1 is SQVTM, CDR2 ANQGSEA, per germline. The length of the CDR3 is 14 residues. The CDR3 spells CSVEIRDSNYGYTF. The CDR3, as DNA: TGCAGCGTTGAAATCAGGGATTCTAACTATGGCTACACCTTC.